Listed here is a single T cell receptor beta chain. Its antigen remains unidentified. This sample was taken from a study of T cell responses to AZD1222 COVID-19 vaccine. General study findings and limits: Every sample of the repertoires postdated the peak T cell response. Spike as a whole was targeted by vaccine-associated CD4 TCRs, dominant at 160-218 and 743-854.

This table comes from immunoSEQ multiplex PCR, and its TCRdb copy is limited to in-frame clones, with some not included. The repertoire has 98,000 or so clones, more than 85% of them found once; the top ten carry 4.5% to 5%. Source: peripheral blood, taken on day 0 of AZD1222 vaccination. The sequence came from an adult in good health.

DNA for the CDR3: TGTGCCAGCAGTTACGGACGGGAGGGCCTATATAATGAGCAGTTCTTC. As protein: CASSYGREGLYNEQFF. This chain uses TRBV6-2 or TRBV6-3 with TRBJ2-1, with 8 bases that match TRBD2. The trim removed 2 bases at V and 7 bases at J, leaving 10 bases unmatched. Germline CDR1 reads MNHEY; CDR2 reads SVGEGT. The CDR3 runs 16 residues.